The next 5 T cell receptor beta chains were all read from a single sample in a study of blood T cell repertoires in COVID-19. The repertoire was sequenced with immunoSEQ multiplex PCR; TCRdb's copy has only in-frame clones and lacks some. The sample lists over 80,000 clones; more than 80% were seen once. The sequenced material came from peripheral blood. The receptors were gathered from an older woman with acute or convalescent COVID-19.

Concerning this clone itself: Germline is not matched at one junction end, which may reflect a read error. This chain joins TRBV6-5 and TRBJ2-1, with D possibly matching TRBD2 (6 bases). The CDR3 covers 12 residues. Germline lookup yields CDR1 MNHEY and CDR2 SVGAGI. Written as DNA, the CDR3 is TGCCCGATAGCGGTAACCTACAATGAGCAGTTCTTC. This sequence encodes CPIAVTYNEQFF.

The chain employs TRBV19 and TRBJ2-7, with 7 bases aligning to TRBD1. J was trimmed by 2 bases and V by 6 bases; bases with no gene match: 10. Per germline, CDR1 LNHDA and CDR2 SQIVND (reference sequence). The CDR3 covers 15 residues. The CDR3 coding sequence is TGTGCCAGTAGCTCCGGCAGGGGGTCTCCCTACGAGCAGTACTTC. Translating gives CASSSGRGSPYEQYF.

The chain links TRBV5-1 to TRBJ2-1, with D perhaps matching TRBD1 (5 bases). Trimming took off 4 bases at V and 6 bases at J, with 5 bases between the two ends. CDR1 SGHRS and CDR2 YFSETQ come from the germline V gene. The CDR3 contains 11 residues. The CDR3 sequence is CASSRGNEQFF. As DNA, the CDR3 is TGCGCCAGCAGCAGGGGCAATGAGCAGTTCTTC.

J is TRBJ2-3 and V is TRBV10-1, with a possible D match to TRBD2 (7 bases). The germline V gene encodes CDR1 WNHNN and CDR2 SYGVQD (reference sequence). The CDR3 extends over 12 amino acids. V shed 7 bases and J shed 10 bases, with 15 bases lying between them. Here the CDR3 reads CASKRGGLAQYF. CDR3 DNA sequence: TGCGCCAGCAAGAGGGGGGGGCTGGCGCAGTATTTT.

V gene TRBV27 combines with J gene TRBJ2-2; perhaps TRBD2 as D (7 bases). V was trimmed by 3 bases and J by 1 base, leaving 15 bases between them. CDR1 MNHEY and CDR2 SMNVEV come from the germline V gene (reference sequence). The CDR3 spans 17 residues. The CDR3 nucleotides read TGTGCCAGCAGTTTCGAAGGGGGGAGGGTGAACACCGGGGAGCTGTTTTTT. Encoded protein: CASSFEGGRVNTGELFF.